One sample yielded the 21 T cell receptor beta chains listed below, sequenced in a study of T cells after yellow fever vaccination. MiXCR was run by TCRdb on the 5' RACE reads, yielding one entry per CDR3 protein. Of some 600,000 distinct CDR3 sequences in the sample, about 17% were seen once. Sequencing used PBMCs, obtained less than 6 days after the first yellow fever vaccination. The source is a man aged 18 to 30 who received the YFV17D yellow fever vaccine.

This chain links TRBV5-1 with TRBJ2-3; 11 bases match TRBD1. With 4 bases clipped from V and 2 bases from J, the junction kept 6 bases outside the gene matches. CDR1 is SGHRS and CDR2 is YFSETQ in the germline V gene. There are 16 residues in the CDR3. CDR3 nucleotide sequence: TGCGCCAGCAGCGGGACAGGGGGTGCCAACACAGATACGCAGTATTTT. Translated: CASSGTGGANTDTQYF.

This chain links TRBV14 with TRBJ2-2, with D hard to call. The CDR3 is 13 amino acids. Trimming removed 6 bases at V and 2 bases at J, with 7 bases between. CDR1 is SGHDN, CDR2 FVKESK, per germline. CDR3 sequence (DNA): TGTGCCAGCAGTCGGGTTAACACCGGGGAGCTGTTTTTT. It yields the protein CASSRVNTGELFF.

This sequence joins TRBV11-2 and TRBJ2-7; tentatively, D is TRBD1 (5 bases). The CDR3 spans 13 residues. The germline V and J ends were trimmed by 4 bases and 3 bases, with 10 bases remaining between them. Germline CDR1 is SGHAT and CDR2 is FQNNGV. In DNA form, the CDR3 reads TGTGCCAGCAGCTCTTCGACAGACTACGAGCAGTACGTC. Its protein is CASSSSTDYEQYV.

The V and J genes are TRBV10-3 and TRBJ2-7; 8 bases agree with TRBD1. Germline values: CDR1 ENHRY, CDR2 SYGVKD. The junction had 6 bases not matched to a gene; V was cut back by 5 bases and J by 6 bases. The CDR3 sequence is 13 residues long. CDR3: CAISPTGESEQYV. CDR3 DNA: TGTGCCATCAGTCCGACAGGGGAGAGCGAGCAGTACGTC.

This clonotype was seen ten or more times. CDR3 protein: CASSTTQRETQYF. CDR3 DNA: TGTGCCAGTAGTACAACCCAGCGGGAGACCCAGTACTTC. This rearrangement joins TRBV19 to TRBJ2-5; D may be TRBD2 (5 bases). From germline, CDR1 is LNHDA and CDR2 SQIVND (reference sequence). The CDR3 contains 13 residues. Between the trimmed V and J ends, which lost 4 bases and 5 bases, there was a span of 11 bases.

In its sample, this clonotype was seen many times. This chain links TRBV6-5 with TRBJ2-2; TRBD1 might be the D (5 bases). The CDR3 has 16 amino acids. CDR1 and CDR2 from the germline V gene are MNHEY and SVGAGI. Trimming removed 0 bases at V and 2 bases at J, with 10 bases between. The CDR3 DNA follows: TGTGCCAGCAGTTACTCCAGACAGAGTAACACCGGGGAGCTGTTTTTT. Encoded protein: CASSYSRQSNTGELFF.

The chain joins TRBV5-1 to TRBJ2-7; 9 bases line up with TRBD1. Germline CDR1 and CDR2: SGHRS and YFSETQ. CDR3 length: 15 amino acids. The V segment lost 4 bases and the J segment 1 base; nucleotides outside the gene matches: 6. The CDR3 spells CASSPTGGESYEQYF. The CDR3 bases are TGCGCCAGCAGCCCAACAGGGGGCGAGTCCTACGAGCAGTACTTC.

DNA for the CDR3: TGTGCCAGCAGTTCTAGCGGGCACACCTACAATGAGCAGTTCTTC. Translating it yields CASSSSGHTYNEQFF. The chain uses TRBV28 and TRBJ2-1, with 8 positions matching TRBD2. Germline V gene data show CDR1 as MDHEN and CDR2 as SYDVKM. The V gene end was trimmed by 4 bases and the J gene end by 2 bases; junction bases not matched to a gene: 4. The CDR3 length is 15 residues.

The rearrangement links TRBV5-1 to TRBJ2-7; 11 nucleotides match TRBD1. Germline CDR1 SGHRS, CDR2 YFSETQ. The trim removed 0 bases at V and 10 bases at J, leaving 6 bases unmatched. The CDR3 totals 14 residues. The CDR3 DNA reads as TGCGCCAGCAGCTTGGGAGGACAGGGGGCTAGACAGTACTTC. Protein product: CASSLGGQGARQYF.

The V call is TRBV7-2, the J call TRBJ2-1, with TRBD1 matching 11 bases. The trim removed 4 bases at V and 8 bases at J, leaving 10 bases unmatched. Germline CDR1 is SGHTA and CDR2 is FQGNSA. The CDR3 covers 16 residues. CDR3 protein: CASSSGGQGGFDEQFF. Written as DNA, the CDR3 is TGTGCCAGCAGCTCCGGGGGACAGGGGGGCTTCGATGAGCAGTTCTTC. Complete variable domain (other parts from reference TRBV7-2 and TRBJ2-1): GAGVSQSPSNKVTEKGKDVELRCDPISGHTALYWYRQSLGQGLEFLIYFQGNSAPDKSGLPSDRFSAERTGGSVSTLTIQRTQQEDSAVYLCASSSGGQGGFDEQFFGPGTRLTVL.

The V call is TRBV20-1, the J call TRBJ2-5; 16 nucleotides agree with TRBD2. The CDR3 covers 18 residues. V was clipped by 6 bases and J by 5 bases; unmatched bases: 15. Germline-derived CDR1 and CDR2 are DFQATT and SNEGSKA (reference sequence). This CDR3 reads CSALPGTSGGAGWETQYF. CDR3 DNA sequence: TGCAGTGCCCTCCCCGGGACTAGCGGGGGGGCCGGGTGGGAGACCCAGTACTTC.

This chain joins TRBV3-1 and TRBJ1-1; D gene ambiguous. Germline lookup yields CDR1 LGHDT and CDR2 YNNKEL (reference sequence). Between the trimmed V and J ends, which lost 1 base and 6 bases, there was a span of 9 bases. The CDR3 contains 13 residues. The DNA of the CDR3 is TGTGCCAGCAGCCAAGGAAGCGGGGCTGAAGCTTTCTTT. Translated: CASSQGSGAEAFF. Supplemented by reference TRBV3-1 and TRBJ1-1, the full variable domain reads DTAVSQTPKYLVTQMGNDKSIKCEQNLGHDTMYWYKQDSKKFLKIMFSYNNKELIINETVPNRFSPKSPDKAHLNLHINSLELGDSAVYFCASSQGSGAEAFFGQGTRLTVV.

This clonotype was counted only a few times. This chain joins TRBV7-3 and TRBJ2-2, with D tentatively TRBD2 (6 bases). CDR3 length equals 16 residues. Trimming pared 2 bases from V and 6 bases from J, leaving 16 bases between. CDR1 and CDR2 (germline): SGHTA, FQGTGA. The CDR3 protein is CASSLSPGVTAGELFF. CDR3 nucleotides: TGTGCCAGCAGCTTATCCCCGGGGGTTACGGCCGGGGAGCTGTTTTTT.

In its sample, this clonotype was seen many times. The V gene is TRBV10-3, the J gene TRBJ1-1; 9 nucleotides align to TRBD1. The V gene's germline CDR1 is ENHRY and CDR2 SYGVKD. The CDR3 runs to 12 residues. V shed 8 bases, J shed 8 bases, and the junction held 6 bases outside the gene matches. The CDR3 DNA reads TGTGCCATCTCTGACAGGGGGGGCGAAGCTTTCTTT. Protein: CAISDRGGEAFF.

This clonotype was observed a few times. The chain is built from TRBV5-4 and TRBJ2-3; a weak D match, TRBD2 (5 bases). The CDR3 runs to 16 residues. CDR1 and CDR2 (germline): SGHNT, YYREEE (reference sequence). With 0 bases removed from V and 3 bases from J, the gap between germline ends came to 14 bases. CDR3 nucleotide sequence: TGTGCCAGCAGCTTGGACCCGGGGTCGGGGACAGATACGCAGTATTTT. This codes for CASSLDPGSGTDTQYF.

This clonotype has more than one count but fewer than ten. The genes are TRBV23-1 and TRBJ2-2; TRBD1 agrees at 10 bases. TRBV23-1 is given ORF status, its function remaining uncertain. The CDR3 loop spans 15 amino acids. The trim removed 7 bases at V and 7 bases at J, leaving 9 bases unmatched. CDR3 sequence reads: CASTLRDRGDGELFF. DNA of the CDR3: TGCGCCAGCACCCTCAGGGACAGGGGTGACGGGGAGCTGTTTTTT.

The chain recombines TRBV20-1 with TRBJ1-4; D might be TRBD1 (6 bases). Trimming removed 1 base at V and 8 bases at J, with 14 bases between. Germline V lookup: CDR1 DFQATT, CDR2 SNEGSKA (reference sequence). This CDR3 has 14 residues. CDR3 sequence: CSARGEQGWEKLFF. DNA of the CDR3: TGCAGTGCTAGAGGGGAACAGGGCTGGGAAAAACTGTTTTTT.

The chain recombines TRBV4-2 with TRBJ1-4; D perhaps matches TRBD1 (5 bases). CDR3 length: 15 amino acids. V was shortened by 2 bases and J by 4 bases, with 11 bases between the two germline ends. The germline CDR1 and CDR2 sequences are LGHNA and YNFKEQ. The CDR3: CASSQKRQYNEKLFF. The DNA for the CDR3 is TGTGCCAGCAGCCAAAAACGACAGTATAATGAAAAACTGTTTTTT.

Only a few counts were recorded for this clonotype. V gene TRBV29-1 combines with J gene TRBJ1-2; D unresolved. CDR1 SQVTM and CDR2 ANQGSEA come from the germline V gene. Trimming took 4 bases from V and 4 from J, leaving 10 bases between them. This CDR3 has 12 residues. The CDR3 DNA is TGCAGCGTTGTAGGAGACCTCTATGGCTACACCTTC. Translating it yields CSVVGDLYGYTF.

The chain combines TRBV10-3 with TRBJ2-3, with D possibly matching TRBD2 (6 bases). The CDR3 has 14 amino acids. The V gene lost 7 bases and the J gene lost 6 bases, with 17 bases spanning the gap. Germline-derived CDR1 and CDR2 are ENHRY and SYGVKD. This CDR3 is CAITDSGGSDTQYF. Here the CDR3 DNA reads TGTGCCATCACGGATAGCGGCGGGTCCGATACGCAGTATTTT.

This clonotype was picked up a small number of times. This chain connects TRBV6-6 to TRBJ1-6; no reliable D call. Germline CDR1 is MNHNY and CDR2 is SVGAGI (reference sequence). Trimming shortened V by 8 bases and J by 9 bases, and 11 bases separated the two germline ends. CDR3 length: 12 amino acids. This chain's CDR3 is CASSPWGSPLHF. CDR3 sequence (DNA): TGTGCCAGCTCCCCGTGGGGTTCACCCCTCCACTTT.